This TCR beta chain was identified in a study of shared clonotypes between healthy human individuals. Sorted-subset replicate PCRs used 150 to 200 ng of genomic DNA. This amount corresponded to approximately 30,000 T cell genomes. The repertoire was sequenced with immunoSEQ multiplex PCR; TCRdb's copy has only in-frame clones and lacks some. The sample includes about 1 million clones, approximately 70% of them seen just once. This clone appeared a single time. V gave up 2 bases and J gave up 6 bases, with 11 bases separating them. The CDR3 sequence is 13 residues long. The V gene's germline CDR1 is MDHEN and CDR2 SYDVKM.

Sequencing was performed on memory CD4+ T cells sorted from blood. Subset indicated: CD45RA-negative fraction. The clonotype originates from a young man in good health. J is TRBJ2-7 and V is TRBV28; tentatively, D is TRBD2 (5 bases). The CDR3 DNA reads as TGTGCCAGCAGTTTACTTGGGGAGAGCGAGCAGTACTTC. Protein sequence: CASSLLGESEQYF.